The 14 T cell receptor beta chains below were found in one sample sequenced in a study of spatial heterogeneity in lung cancer. TCRdb re-analysed the 5' RACE reads in MiXCR, keeping a single row per CDR3 protein. Of more than 95,000 distinct CDR3 sequences in the sample, roughly an eighth were seen once. This sample's time point: blood at routine non-recurrence follow-up after resection. Without sorting, whole RNA was sequenced from tumor, nontumor lung or frozen PBMC. The input for sequencing was PBMCs, taken at follow-up. All receptors come from a male donor with early-stage non-small cell lung cancer.

The chain links TRBV10-3 to TRBJ1-4; 9 nucleotides match TRBD1. J lost 6 bases, V lost 5 bases, and 7 bases had no gene match. Germline V lookup: CDR1 ENHRY, CDR2 SYGVKD. CDR3 size: 15 residues. The CDR3 DNA reads TGTGCCATCAGTCCCCGGGACAGGGAGGATGAAAAACTGTTTTTT. This encodes CAISPRDREDEKLFF.

The chain links TRBV2 to TRBJ1-5; D is possibly TRBD1 (6 bases). CDR1 SNHLY and CDR2 FYNNEI come from the germline V gene. This CDR3 contains 12 residues. V lost 5 bases and J lost 6, with 8 bases in between. DNA for the CDR3: TGTGCCAGCAGTACAGGGAGTCAGCCCCAGCATTTT. Its protein is CASSTGSQPQHF. Full variable domain (outside the CDR3, taken from reference TRBV2 and TRBJ1-5): EPEVTQTPSHQVTQMGQEVILRCVPISNHLYFYWYRQILGQKVEFLVSFYNNEISEKSEIFDDQFSVERPDGSNFTLKIRSTKLEDSAMYFCASSTGSQPQHFGDGTRLSIL.

The chain carries TRBV28 and TRBJ2-5, with TRBD1 as a possible D gene (7 bases). Trimming cost V 3 bases and J 4 bases, with 15 bases left between them. The CDR3 totals 15 residues. Germline V gene sequence: CDR1 MDHEN, CDR2 SYDVKM. The CDR3: CASSFPRGVGETQYF. The CDR3 DNA is TGTGCCAGCAGTTTTCCCAGGGGGGTAGGAGAGACCCAGTACTTC. The variable domain in full, completed from reference TRBV28 and TRBJ2-5, reads DVKVTQSSRYLVKRTGEKVFLECVQDMDHENMFWYRQDPGLGLRLIYFSYDVKMKEKGDIPEGYSVSREKKERFSLILESASTNQTSMYLCASSFPRGVGETQYFGPGTRLLVL.

This clonotype was counted a few times. J is TRBJ2-7 and V is TRBV29-1; maybe TRBD2 (5 bases). The CDR3 sequence is 11 residues long. The germline V gene encodes CDR1 SQVTM and CDR2 ANQGSEA. The V end lost 4 bases, the J end lost 4 bases, and 8 bases lay between the germline ends. The CDR3 reads CSVAAGYEQYF. Here the CDR3 DNA reads TGCAGCGTTGCGGCGGGTTACGAGCAGTACTTC.

The CDR3 DNA reads TGTGCCACCAGTGCCACAGGAAGGGAGGGCTACACCTTC. Amino acids: CATSATGREGYTF. The V call is TRBV24-1, the J call TRBJ1-2; possibly TRBD1 for D (5 bases). The CDR3 runs 13 residues. Trimming cost V 5 bases and J 8 bases, with 14 bases left between them. Germline loops: CDR1 KGHDR, CDR2 SFDVKD.

The V call is TRBV12-3 or TRBV12-4, the J call TRBJ2-2; D not resolved. V lost 2 bases to trimming and J lost 4 bases, with 2 bases between them. The CDR3 loop spans 12 amino acids. CDR3 nucleotides: TGTGCCAGCAGTTTATTCACCGGGGAGCTGTTTTTT. The encoded protein is CASSLFTGELFF.

The chain links TRBV7-2 to TRBJ2-3, with D perhaps matching TRBD1 or TRBD2 (5 bases each). Between the trimmed V and J ends, which lost 0 bases and 5 bases, there was a span of 15 bases. Per the germline V gene, CDR1 is SGHTA and CDR2 is FQGNSA. This CDR3 is built from 16 residues. CDR3: CASSLASTPGGDTQYF. The DNA for the CDR3 is TGTGCCAGCAGCTTAGCGTCTACTCCTGGGGGAGATACGCAGTATTTT. Variable domain in full (rest from reference TRBV7-2 and TRBJ2-3): GAGVSQSPSNKVTEKGKDVELRCDPISGHTALYWYRQSLGQGLEFLIYFQGNSAPDKSGLPSDRFSAERTGGSVSTLTIQRTQQEDSAVYLCASSLASTPGGDTQYFGPGTRLTVL.

This clonotype was seen a few times. The chain employs TRBV28 and TRBJ1-2; no firm D call. Germline V lookup: CDR1 MDHEN, CDR2 SYDVKM. The V end lost 8 bases, the J end lost 4 bases, and 8 bases lay between the germline ends. The CDR3 consists of 11 residues. The CDR3 region has the DNA TGTGCCAGCGAACAGTCCTATGGCTACACCTTC. It yields the protein CASEQSYGYTF.

This clonotype was detected ten times or more. The chain employs TRBV6-6 and TRBJ2-4, with TRBD1 matching over 7 bases. V was clipped by 1 base and J by 1 base; unmatched bases: 1. Germline V gene sequence: CDR1 MNHNY, CDR2 SVGAGI (reference sequence). The CDR3 totals 15 residues. In DNA form, the CDR3 reads TGTGCCAGCAGTTACTTGACAGGGGCCAAAAACATTCAGTACTTC. As protein: CASSYLTGAKNIQYF.

The sample holds many counts of this clonotype. This chain connects TRBV14 to TRBJ2-1, with TRBD2 matching 7 bases. From germline, CDR1 is SGHDN and CDR2 FVKESK. The CDR3 runs 13 residues. J gave up 3 bases and V 6 bases, and 2 bases lay outside the gene matches. For the CDR3, the DNA is TGTGCCAGCAGACCGGGGGGCTACAATGAGCAGTTCTTC. This codes for CASRPGGYNEQFF.

This clonotype was seen a handful of times. The rearrangement joins TRBV27 to TRBJ2-1; D might be TRBD1 (6 bases). V was trimmed by 4 bases and J by 5 bases, leaving 12 bases between them. Germline lookup yields CDR1 MNHEY and CDR2 SMNVEV (reference sequence). The CDR3 covers 14 residues. CDR3 sequence: CASSSRGPHNEQFF. CDR3 DNA sequence: TGTGCCAGCAGTTCCAGGGGACCTCACAATGAGCAGTTCTTC.

This clonotype was found a few times. This chain uses TRBV29-1 with TRBJ2-3; possible D gene TRBD2, 6 bases. In germline, CDR1 is SQVTM, CDR2 ANQGSEA. The ends were cut back, 7 bases at V and 5 bases at J, with 16 bases in the middle. CDR3 length equals 13 residues. This CDR3 reads CSAQQMGGDTQYF. DNA for the CDR3: TGCAGCGCACAGCAGATGGGGGGAGATACGCAGTATTTT.

This clonotype was recorded at least ten times. The chain recombines TRBV20-1 with TRBJ2-5; TRBD2 agrees at 8 bases. V was pared by 2 bases and J by 4 bases, with 12 bases of the junction left unmatched. This CDR3 region has 16 residues. The V gene's germline CDR1 is DFQATT and CDR2 SNEGSKA (reference sequence). The CDR3 coding sequence is TGCAGTGCTAGACCTGATGACGGGGGGGCACGAGAGACCCAGTACTTC. Its translation is CSARPDDGGARETQYF.

The sample holds a few counts of this clonotype. V gene TRBV12-3 or TRBV12-4 combines with J gene TRBJ2-1, with a possible D match to TRBD1 (6 bases). Trimming took 5 bases from V and 6 from J, leaving 23 bases between them. This CDR3 region has 17 residues. This CDR3 reads CASSPQRAGAGVNEQFF. CDR3 nucleotides: TGTGCCAGCAGTCCTCAACGGGCAGGGGCTGGAGTCAATGAGCAGTTCTTC.